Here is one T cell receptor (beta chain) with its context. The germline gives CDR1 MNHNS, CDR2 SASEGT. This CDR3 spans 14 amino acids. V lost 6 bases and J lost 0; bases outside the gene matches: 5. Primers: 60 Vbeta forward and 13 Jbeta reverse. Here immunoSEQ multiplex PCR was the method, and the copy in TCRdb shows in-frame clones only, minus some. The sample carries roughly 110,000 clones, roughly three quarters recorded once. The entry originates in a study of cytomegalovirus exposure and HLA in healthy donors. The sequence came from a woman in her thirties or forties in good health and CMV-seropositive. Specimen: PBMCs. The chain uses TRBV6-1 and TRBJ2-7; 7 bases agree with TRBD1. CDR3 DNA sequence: TGTGCCAGCAGCCAGGACAGGATCTCCTACGAGCAGTACTTC. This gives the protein CASSQDRISYEQYF.